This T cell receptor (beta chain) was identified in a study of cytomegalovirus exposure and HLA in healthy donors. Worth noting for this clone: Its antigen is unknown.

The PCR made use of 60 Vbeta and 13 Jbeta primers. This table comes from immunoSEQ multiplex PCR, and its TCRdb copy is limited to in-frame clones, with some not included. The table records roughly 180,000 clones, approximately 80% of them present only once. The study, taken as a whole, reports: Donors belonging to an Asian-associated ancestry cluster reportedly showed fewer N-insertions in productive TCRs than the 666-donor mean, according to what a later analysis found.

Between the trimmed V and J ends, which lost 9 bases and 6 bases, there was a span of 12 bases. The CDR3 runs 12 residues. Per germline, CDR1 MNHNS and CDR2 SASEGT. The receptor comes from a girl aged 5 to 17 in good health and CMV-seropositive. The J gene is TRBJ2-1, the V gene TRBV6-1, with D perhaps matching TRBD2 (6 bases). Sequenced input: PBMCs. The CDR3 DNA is TGTGCCAGTTTTTGGACTATCAATGAGCAGTTCTTC. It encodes CASFWTINEQFF.